These T cell receptor beta chains were read from a single sample in a study of naive and memory T cell subsets. Each CDR3 protein is one row after TCRdb ran MiXCR on the UMI-ligation and nested PCR reads. The sample has some 150,000 distinct CDR3 sequences, about 15% seen once. Input material: naive CD4+ T cells from blood. All receptors derive from a human donor in good health. Both conserved end residues are part of each CDR3. The order of the fields is V gene, clone size, D gene, J gene, CDR3 DNA, CDR3 protein. The D gene is left open where the match is weak. Clone size is given for some rows only: seen once, a few or many times, or a class if the clone is expanded.

>TRBV2|few|NA|TRBJ1-5
TGTGCCAGTGGCCCGGGACACCCTTTCGGGCCCCAGCATTTT
CASGPGHPFGPQHF
>TRBV10-3|few|NA|TRBJ1-4
TGTGCCATCAGTGGGGGGGCGCGGCCAACTAATGAAAAACTGTTTTTT
CAISGGARPTNEKLFF
>TRBV11-2|many|NA|TRBJ2-1
TGTGCCAGCAGCAAGAGCGGACCACCCTACAATGAGCAGTTCTTC
CASSKSGPPYNEQFF
>TRBV12-3/TRBV12-4|NA|TRBD2|TRBJ2-1
TGTGCCAGCAGTTATGACAGAAGCGGGAGGCCCTACAATGAGCAGTTCTTC
CASSYDRSGRPYNEQFF
>TRBV9|many|TRBD1|TRBJ2-2
TGTGCCAGCAGCCCAGAGACAGGGCGGTACACCGGGGAGCTGTTTTTT
CASSPETGRYTGELFF
>TRBV6-5|NA|NA|TRBJ2-1
TGTGCCAGCAGCCTCCTTAGCGGCAGCTCCTACAATGAGCAGTTCTTC
CASSLLSGSSYNEQFF
>TRBV3-1|NA|TRBD2|TRBJ2-3
TGTGCCAGCAGCCAAGATCTCGGCGCGGGAGGCGAAGGTGTGAGCACAGATACGCAGTATTTT
CASSQDLGAGGEGVSTDTQYF
>TRBV30|few|TRBD2|TRBJ2-3
TGTGCCTGGACGACTAGCGGGACAGATACGCAGTATTTT
CAWTTSGTDTQYF
>TRBV7-3|NA|NA|TRBJ2-1
TGTGCCAGCGGGGGGGGCACTAGCGTCAGGGATGAGCAGTTCTTC
CASGGGTSVRDEQFF
>TRBV10-3|NA|TRBD1|TRBJ2-7
TGTGCCATCACCCCCACGAGGCAGGGGGTACCCTACGAGCAGTACTTC
CAITPTRQGVPYEQYF
>TRBV30|few|NA|TRBJ2-4
TGTGCCTGGAGTCAGGGGTTAGCCAAAAACATTCAGTACTTC
CAWSQGLAKNIQYF
>TRBV7-7|NA|TRBD2|TRBJ2-1
TGTGCCAGCAGCTCTACTAGCGGGATAAGGTCCTACAATGAGCAGTTCTTC
CASSSTSGIRSYNEQFF
>TRBV2|few|TRBD1|TRBJ1-2
TGTGCCAGCACGGGGACAGGGAGACTCTATGGCTACACCTTC
CASTGTGRLYGYTF
>TRBV12-2|few|NA|TRBJ1-4
TGTGCAAGTCGCTTAGAGGGGACGGCAGTTGGAGCTAATGAAAAACTGTTTTTT
CASRLEGTAVGANEKLFF
>TRBV24-1|NA|NA|TRBJ2-1
TGTGCCACCAGTGAGGCCGGGACAAACAACAATGAGCAGTTCTTC
CATSEAGTNNNEQFF
>TRBV2|NA|NA|TRBJ2-3
TGTGCCAGCAGTGAAAACCGTGCAGCAGATACGCAGTATTTT
CASSENRAADTQYF
>TRBV12-2|NA|NA|TRBJ2-7
TGTGCAAGTCGCTGCCCTAGTTCCGGGACTAGATCCTACGAGCAGTACTTC
CASRCPSSGTRSYEQYF
>TRBV5-1|NA|NA|TRBJ2-6
TGCGCCAGCAGCTCAACTAGCCCTACCTCTGGGGCCAACGTCCTGACTTTC
CASSSTSPTSGANVLTF
>TRBV29-1|NA|NA|TRBJ1-1
TGCAGCGTTGAAGATCTTCGCGACAGTCCGGTCTTT
CSVEDLRDSPVF
>TRBV29-1|NA|NA|TRBJ2-7
TGCAGCGTTGCCGGGACAGAGCAGTACTTC
CSVAGTEQYF
>TRBV6-5|NA|TRBD1|TRBJ1-2
TGTGCCAGCAGTTACTCCGGGACAGGGGGCGTTATGGGCTACACCTTC
CASSYSGTGGVMGYTF
>TRBV14|NA|TRBD2|TRBJ2-1
TGTGCCAGCAGCCAAGATTTTACTAGCGGGAGAGACAATGAGCAGTTCTTC
CASSQDFTSGRDNEQFF
>TRBV12-3/TRBV12-4|many|TRBD1|TRBJ2-7
TGTGCCAGCAGTTTACAGGGGGCTTACGAGCAGTACTTC
CASSLQGAYEQYF
>TRBV20-1|NA|TRBD2|TRBJ2-5
TGCAGTGCGGCGACTAGCGGGAGGGCCGGAGAGACCCAGTACTTC
CSAATSGRAGETQYF
>TRBV19|many|NA|TRBJ1-2
TGTGCCAGTAGTACCCCCGGGACGGCTCAAGATGGCTACACCTTC
CASSTPGTAQDGYTF
>TRBV18|NA|TRBD2|TRBJ2-5
TGTGCCAGCTCACTAAGGGGACTAGCGGGAGGAAATCAAGAGACCCAGTACTTC
CASSLRGLAGGNQETQYF
>TRBV4-2|few|NA|TRBJ2-2
TGTGCCAGCAGCCACCCGCCCGAGGCGCGAGCGGTGAACACCGGGGAGCTGTTTTTT
CASSHPPEARAVNTGELFF
>TRBV20-1|few|TRBD1|TRBJ2-3
TGCAGTGCTAGAGACCGACAGGGATTAAGTGCAGATACGCAGTATTTT
CSARDRQGLSADTQYF
>TRBV6-5|NA|NA|TRBJ1-6
TGTGCCAGCAGTTATGAGTGGGGTCCCGTCAATAATTCACCCCTCCACTTT
CASSYEWGPVNNSPLHF
>TRBV20-1|many|NA|TRBJ2-2
TGCAGTGCTAGAGTGAGAGCATCGAACACCGGGGAGCTGTTTTTT
CSARVRASNTGELFF
>TRBV12-3/TRBV12-4|few|TRBD2|TRBJ2-7
TGTGCCAGCAGTTCGCCGACTAGCCCTCCGGGGGAGCAGTACTTC
CASSSPTSPPGEQYF
>TRBV30|NA|TRBD1|TRBJ1-5
TGTGCCTGGAGTACACAGGGGAATCAGCCCCAGCATTTT
CAWSTQGNQPQHF
>TRBV7-2|NA|TRBD2|TRBJ2-7
TGTGCCAGCAGCTCGCAAGGACTAGCGAAAGAGCAGTACTTC
CASSSQGLAKEQYF
>TRBV7-2|few|TRBD2|TRBJ2-7
TGTGCCAGCACCCGGACTAGCGGGAGCAACGAGCAGTACTTC
CASTRTSGSNEQYF
>TRBV12-3/TRBV12-4|few|TRBD1|TRBJ1-1
TGTGCCAGCATTCCCGGGACAGGGGCTTCTGAAGCTTTCTTT
CASIPGTGASEAFF
>TRBV4-1|few|TRBD1|TRBJ1-5
TGCGCCAGCAGCCAGCCGGGACAGGGAAGAAATCAGCCCCAGCATTTT
CASSQPGQGRNQPQHF
>TRBV7-2|NA|NA|TRBJ2-2
TGTGCCAGCAGCTTAGTAGGGGGGTACGGCGGGGAGCTGTTTTTT
CASSLVGGYGGELFF
>TRBV7-9|few|NA|TRBJ2-3
TGTGCCAGCAGCTTGACTCACAGCACAGATACGCAGTATTTT
CASSLTHSTDTQYF
>TRBV19|NA|NA|TRBJ1-1
TGTGCCAGTAGTATAAGGGGAGAGGCTGAAGCTTTCTTT
CASSIRGEAEAFF
>TRBV19|NA|TRBD1|TRBJ2-7
TGTGCCAGTAGTACCTGGACAGGCACCTACGAGCAGTACTTC
CASSTWTGTYEQYF
>TRBV5-4|few|NA|TRBJ2-6
TGTGCCAGCAGCTTGGGAGCCGTATCTGGGGCCAACGTCCTGACTTTC
CASSLGAVSGANVLTF
>TRBV29-1|NA|TRBD1|TRBJ1-1
TGCAGCGTTGGCGGCGGGACAGTGAACACTGAAGCTTTCTTT
CSVGGGTVNTEAFF
>TRBV5-1|few|TRBD1|TRBJ1-1
TGCGCCAGCAGCCCCGGGACAGGGGCTCTCGTAGCTTTCTTT
CASSPGTGALVAFF
>TRBV21-1|few|NA|TRBJ1-2
TGTGCCACCCTGGAGGGGCAGTCGTACACTAACTATGGCTACACCTTC
CATLEGQSYTNYGYTF
>TRBV7-9|few|NA|TRBJ1-5
TGTGCCAGTGCGAGGGGGGAGAGCAATCAGCCCCAGCATTTT
CASARGESNQPQHF
>TRBV20-1|NA|TRBD1|TRBJ2-7
TGCAGTGCTCTCGCCGGGACAGGGAATTACGAGCAGTACTTC
CSALAGTGNYEQYF
>TRBV3-1|many|NA|TRBJ2-4
TGTGCCAGCAGCCAAAGGCAGAACATTCAGTACTTC
CASSQRQNIQYF
>TRBV28|few|NA|TRBJ2-6
TGTGCCAGCGGACCGGACAGACGGTATTACTCTGGGGCCAACGTCCTGACTTTC
CASGPDRRYYSGANVLTF
>TRBV6-2/TRBV6-3|NA|NA|TRBJ1-5
TGTGCCAGCAGTTACTTGGCCGGGACGCGGAATAGCAATCAGCCCCAGCATTTT
CASSYLAGTRNSNQPQHF
>TRBV7-3|NA|NA|TRBJ2-1
TGTGCCAGCAGCTCACAGGGTTATGAGCAGTTCTTC
CASSSQGYEQFF
>TRBV10-3|few|NA|TRBJ1-1
TGTGCCACTACACCCGAGCGGGGGACGAACACTGAAGCTTTCTTT
CATTPERGTNTEAFF
>TRBV19|NA|NA|TRBJ2-1
TGTGCCAGTAGTATCGGGTCGGCGAATCCGTTCTTC
CASSIGSANPFF
>TRBV9|few|TRBD1|TRBJ2-5
TGTGCCAGCAGCGTAGAGACGGGACAGGGGGCTGAAGAGACCCAGTACTTC
CASSVETGQGAEETQYF
>TRBV29-1|few|NA|TRBJ2-7
TGCAGCGTTGAGGAATCAGGTCCGCGGTACTTC
CSVEESGPRYF
>TRBV13|few|TRBD2|TRBJ2-5
TGTGCCAGCAGCTTAGTTCCAGCGGGAGGGCAAGAGACCCAGTACTTC
CASSLVPAGGQETQYF